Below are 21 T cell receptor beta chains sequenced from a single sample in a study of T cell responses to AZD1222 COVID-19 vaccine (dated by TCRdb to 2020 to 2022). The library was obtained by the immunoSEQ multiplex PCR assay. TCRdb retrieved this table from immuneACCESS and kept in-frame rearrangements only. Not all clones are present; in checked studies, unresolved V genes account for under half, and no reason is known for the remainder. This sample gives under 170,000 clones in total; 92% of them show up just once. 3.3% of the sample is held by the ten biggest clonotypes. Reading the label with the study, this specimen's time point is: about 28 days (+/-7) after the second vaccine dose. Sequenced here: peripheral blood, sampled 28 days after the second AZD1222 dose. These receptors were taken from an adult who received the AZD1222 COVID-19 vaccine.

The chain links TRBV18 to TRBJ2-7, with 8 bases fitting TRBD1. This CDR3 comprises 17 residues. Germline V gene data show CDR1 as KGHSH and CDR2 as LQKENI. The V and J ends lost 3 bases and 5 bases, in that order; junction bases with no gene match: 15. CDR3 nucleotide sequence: TGTGCCAGCTCACCTCGGACCGGGACAGGTCGTATGAACGAGCAGTACTTC. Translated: CASSPRTGTGRMNEQYF.

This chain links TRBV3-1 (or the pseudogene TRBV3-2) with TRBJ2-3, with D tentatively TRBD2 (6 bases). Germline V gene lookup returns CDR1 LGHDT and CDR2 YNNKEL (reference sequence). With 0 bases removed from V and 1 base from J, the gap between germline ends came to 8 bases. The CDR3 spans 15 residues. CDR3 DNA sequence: TGTGCCAGCAGCCAAGATGCGGGGCGCACAGATACGCAGTATTTT. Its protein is CASSQDAGRTDTQYF.

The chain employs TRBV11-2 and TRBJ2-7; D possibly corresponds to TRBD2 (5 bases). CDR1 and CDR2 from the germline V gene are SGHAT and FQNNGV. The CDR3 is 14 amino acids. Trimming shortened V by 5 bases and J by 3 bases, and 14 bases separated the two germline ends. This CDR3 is CASSPIRSGYEQYF. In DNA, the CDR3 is TGTGCCAGCAGCCCGATTCGAAGCGGCTACGAGCAGTACTTC.

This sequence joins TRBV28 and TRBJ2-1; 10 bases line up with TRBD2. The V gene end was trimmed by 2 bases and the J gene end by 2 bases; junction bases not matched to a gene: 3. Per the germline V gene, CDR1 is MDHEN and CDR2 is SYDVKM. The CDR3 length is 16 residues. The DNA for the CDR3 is TGTGCCAGCAGTTTACCCACTAGCGGGGCCTACAATGAGCAGTTCTTC. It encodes CASSLPTSGAYNEQFF.

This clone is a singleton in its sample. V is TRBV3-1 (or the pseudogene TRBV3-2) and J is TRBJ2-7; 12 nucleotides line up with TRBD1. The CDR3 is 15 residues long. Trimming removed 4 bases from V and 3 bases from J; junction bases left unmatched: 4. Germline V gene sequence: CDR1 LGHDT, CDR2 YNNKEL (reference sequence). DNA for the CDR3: TGTGCCAGCAGCCGAGGGACAGGGGGCAACTACGAGCAGTACTTC. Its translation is CASSRGTGGNYEQYF.

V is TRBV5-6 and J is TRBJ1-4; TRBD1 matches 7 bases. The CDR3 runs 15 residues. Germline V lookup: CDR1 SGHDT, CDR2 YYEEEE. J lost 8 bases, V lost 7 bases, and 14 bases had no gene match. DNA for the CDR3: TGTGCCAGCTCCGGAGTTAGACAGGGCAACGAAAAACTGTTTTTT. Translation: CASSGVRQGNEKLFF.

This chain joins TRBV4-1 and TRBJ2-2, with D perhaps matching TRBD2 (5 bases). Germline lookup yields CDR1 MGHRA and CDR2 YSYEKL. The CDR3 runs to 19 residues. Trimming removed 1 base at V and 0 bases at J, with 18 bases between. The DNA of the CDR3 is TGCGCCAGCAGCCAAGTTTTACCCGGACTCTACGCGAACACCGGGGAGCTGTTTTTT. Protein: CASSQVLPGLYANTGELFF.

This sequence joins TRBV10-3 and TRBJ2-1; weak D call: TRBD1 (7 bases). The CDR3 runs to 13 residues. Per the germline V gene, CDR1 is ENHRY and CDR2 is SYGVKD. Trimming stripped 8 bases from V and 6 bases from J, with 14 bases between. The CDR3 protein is CAIRQGGGNEQFF. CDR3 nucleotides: TGTGCCATCCGACAGGGAGGTGGCAATGAGCAGTTCTTC.

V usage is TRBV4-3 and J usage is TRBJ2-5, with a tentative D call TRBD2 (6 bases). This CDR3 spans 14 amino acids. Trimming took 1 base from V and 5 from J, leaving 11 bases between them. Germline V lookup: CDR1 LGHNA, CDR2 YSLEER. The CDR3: CASSQAGARETQYF. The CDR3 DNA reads TGCGCCAGCAGCCAAGCGGGAGCGAGGGAGACCCAGTACTTC.

CDR3 in DNA: TGTGCCAGCAGCTTTGGGAGGGCTACTTACGAGCAGTACTTC. This gives the protein CASSFGRATYEQYF. The rearrangement joins TRBV7-8 to TRBJ2-7, with 7 bases that match TRBD2. The CDR3 covers 14 residues. Germline V gene data show CDR1 as SGHVS and CDR2 as FQNEAQ. Trimming removed 3 bases from V and 4 bases from J; junction bases left unmatched: 6.

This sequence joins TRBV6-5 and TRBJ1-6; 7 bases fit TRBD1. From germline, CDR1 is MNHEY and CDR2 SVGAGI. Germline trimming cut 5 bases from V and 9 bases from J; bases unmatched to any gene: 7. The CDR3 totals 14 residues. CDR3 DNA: TGTGCCAGCAGTACCGGGACAGTCCTTTCACCCCTCCACTTT. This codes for CASSTGTVLSPLHF.

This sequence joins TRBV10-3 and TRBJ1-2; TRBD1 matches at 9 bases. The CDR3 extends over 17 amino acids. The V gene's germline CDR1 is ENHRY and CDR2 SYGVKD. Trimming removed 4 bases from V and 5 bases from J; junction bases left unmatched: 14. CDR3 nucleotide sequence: TGTGCCATCAGTGCCTTCCCGGGACAGGGAAAGGAATATGGCTACACCTTC. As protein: CAISAFPGQGKEYGYTF.

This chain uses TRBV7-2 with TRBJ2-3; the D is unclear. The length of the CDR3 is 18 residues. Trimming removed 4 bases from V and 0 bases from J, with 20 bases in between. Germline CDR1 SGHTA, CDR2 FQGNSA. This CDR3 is CASSSGYRARISTDTQYF. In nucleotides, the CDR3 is TGTGCCAGCAGCTCCGGGTATCGGGCGCGGATTAGCACAGATACGCAGTATTTT.

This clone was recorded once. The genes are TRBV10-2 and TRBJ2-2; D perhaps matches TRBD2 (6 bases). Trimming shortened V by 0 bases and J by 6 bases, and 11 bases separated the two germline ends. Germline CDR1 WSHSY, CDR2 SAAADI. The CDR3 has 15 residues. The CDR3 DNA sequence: TGCGCCAGCAGTGAGTCGGCAGGGAGGCCCGGGGAGCTGTTTTTT. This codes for CASSESAGRPGELFF.

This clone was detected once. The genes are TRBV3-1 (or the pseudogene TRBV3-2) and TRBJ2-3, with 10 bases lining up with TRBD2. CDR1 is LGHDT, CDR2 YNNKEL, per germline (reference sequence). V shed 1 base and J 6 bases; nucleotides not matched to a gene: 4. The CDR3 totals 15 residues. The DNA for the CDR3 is TGTGCCAGCAGCCAAGTTCTAGCGGGAGCTGATACGCAGTATTTT. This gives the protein CASSQVLAGADTQYF.

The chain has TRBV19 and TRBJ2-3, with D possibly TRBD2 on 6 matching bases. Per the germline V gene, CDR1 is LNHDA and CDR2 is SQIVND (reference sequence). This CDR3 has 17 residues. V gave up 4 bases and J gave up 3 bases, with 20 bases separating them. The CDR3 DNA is TGTGCCAGTAGTACCCCCGGGTGGGAGGTCGGTACAGATACGCAGTATTTT. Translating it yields CASSTPGWEVGTDTQYF.

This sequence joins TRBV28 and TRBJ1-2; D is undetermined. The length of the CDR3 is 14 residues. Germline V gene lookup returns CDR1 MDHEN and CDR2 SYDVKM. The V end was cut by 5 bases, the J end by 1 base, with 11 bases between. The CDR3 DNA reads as TGTGCCAGCAGTCTCCCTTCACTTAACTATGGCTACACCTTC. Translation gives CASSLPSLNYGYTF.

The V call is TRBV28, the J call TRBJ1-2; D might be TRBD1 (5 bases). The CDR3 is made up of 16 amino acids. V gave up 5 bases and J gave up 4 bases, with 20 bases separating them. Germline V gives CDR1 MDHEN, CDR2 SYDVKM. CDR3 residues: CASSPTAGTGPYGYTF. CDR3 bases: TGTGCCAGCAGTCCCACCGCCGGGACCGGGCCCTATGGCTACACCTTC.

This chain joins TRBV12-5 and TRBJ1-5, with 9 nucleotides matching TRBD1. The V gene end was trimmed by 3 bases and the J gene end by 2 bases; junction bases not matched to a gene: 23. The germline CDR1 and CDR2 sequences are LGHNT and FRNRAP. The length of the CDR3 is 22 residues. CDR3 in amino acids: CASGFRGLSRTGVLSGNQPQHF. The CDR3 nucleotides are TGTGCTAGTGGTTTTCGGGGCCTTAGTAGGACAGGGGTCCTGAGTGGCAATCAGCCCCAGCATTTT.

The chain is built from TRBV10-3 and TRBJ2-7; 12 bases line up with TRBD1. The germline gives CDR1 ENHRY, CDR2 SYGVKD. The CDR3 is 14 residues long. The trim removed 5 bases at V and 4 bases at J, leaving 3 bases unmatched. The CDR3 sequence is CAISSGQGAYEQYF. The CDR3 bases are TGTGCCATCAGTTCGGGACAGGGGGCATACGAGCAGTACTTC.

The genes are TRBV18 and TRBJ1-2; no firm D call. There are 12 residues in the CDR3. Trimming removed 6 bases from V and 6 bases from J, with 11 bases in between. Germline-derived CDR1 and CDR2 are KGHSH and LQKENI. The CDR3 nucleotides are TGTGCCAGCTCCCCGGTGAGGGATGGCTACACCTTC. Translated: CASSPVRDGYTF.